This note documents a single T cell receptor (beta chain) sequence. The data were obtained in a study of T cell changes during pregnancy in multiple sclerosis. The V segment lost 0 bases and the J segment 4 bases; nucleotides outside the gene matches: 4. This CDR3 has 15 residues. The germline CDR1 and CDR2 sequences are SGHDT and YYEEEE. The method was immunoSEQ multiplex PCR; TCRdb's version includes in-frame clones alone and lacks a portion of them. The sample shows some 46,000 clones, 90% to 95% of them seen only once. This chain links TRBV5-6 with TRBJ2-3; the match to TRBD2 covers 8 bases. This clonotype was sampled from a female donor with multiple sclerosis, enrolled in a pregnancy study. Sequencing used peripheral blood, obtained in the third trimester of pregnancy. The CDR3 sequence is CASSLAGRAADTQYF. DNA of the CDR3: TGTGCCAGCAGCTTGGCCGGGAGGGCGGCAGATACGCAGTATTTT.